The entry below describes one T cell receptor (beta chain). Its antigen has not been determined. Base qualities are missing; no much larger clone stands one base away. This record belongs to a study of long-term antiretroviral therapy in people with HIV (dated by TCRdb to between 2021 and 2022). In the study overall: The earliest samples were collected approximately a decade before the 2015 WHO recommendation for immediate ART, a period when ART was typically delayed until CD4 counts fell. About 35% of the 30 participants with HIV were female. The cohort contributed 150 to 200 cryopreserved PBMC samples from around 30 adults with confirmed HIV infection, collected serially over a mean of approximately six years (range 1-12). Whether ART initiation and durable HIV suppression were associated with changes in peripheral blood TRB repertoire composition and diversity was tested in a retrospective serial study. No cross-contamination during QIAcube processing turned up in test extractions that ran a monoclonal T-cell line alongside 33 polyclonal samples.

Findings and caveats that apply to the study as a whole: Compared with controls, HIV repertoires had narrower CDR3 length ranges, and the network structure pointed to an antigen-experienced repertoire that shifted only slightly toward naive after ART. Expanded TRB clones identified before ART initiation dominated the repertoire across all time points, though the dominance fluctuated and decreased in many PLHIV after ART. Limited PBMC availability meant only the TCR beta chain was sequenced, without alpha chain pairing. The samples were dated from the mid-2000s to the late 2010s, and the ART regimens that were used may be less effective than current ART regimens. Because pre-ART samples had limited cell numbers, profiling was done on unsorted PBMC rather than on sorted CD4+ and CD8+ T cells. A significant increase in TRB diversity was found to be associated with ART initiation, although TRB diversity was observed to remain significantly below that of transplant donor controls even after long-term ART. Inferences about post-ART repertoire changes were limited because no data were available on ART adherence, viral resistance or therapy changes.

CDR1 and CDR2 are drawn from the germline V gene: SGHRS, YFSETQ. V sheds 4 bases and J sheds 12 bases, leaving 17 bases between their ends. The CDR3 spans 13 residues, from the cysteine through the phenylalanine. Only CDR3 DNA is held: 39 bases, read in frame from base 1. The immunoSEQ hsTCRB v3.0 assay was used at survey level resolution to sequence the TRB variable region. The target sequencing depth for TRB was roughly 40,000-55,000 T-cell genomes per sample. An Illumina MiSeq with a v3 150-cycle kit was used to sequence the pooled TRB libraries. The source study handled its data this way. Repertoire analysis was performed in R inside a reproducible Nextflow workflow that covered QC, data transformation and analysis. LymphoSeq2, an R package for AIRR-Seq data exploration, was used to implement custom analyses. After excluding a handful of samples that yielded fewer than 5000 total TRB sequences, 190 or so HIV repertoires remained for analysis. Among the 180 or so HIV repertoires that were kept, some 61 were collected before ART initiation and roughly 130 were collected after ART initiation. Each repertoire was downsampled to 5000 TRB nucleotide sequences, and summary statistics were averaged across 100 downsampling iterations. The analysis kept only TRB sequences whose CDR3 regions were at least seven amino acids long. A Shannon entropy-derived clonality score and the Gini coefficient were used to measure diversity. Repertoire networks linked the top 5000 CDR3 amino acid sequences whenever two sequences differed by an edit distance of one. GLIPH2 predicted antigen specificity groups and MHC restriction for TRB CDR3 amino acid sequences. To flag known associations with CMV, EBV, HIV or tissue antigens, CDR3 amino acid sequences were compared against VDJdb and McPAS-TCR. Pre-ART, post-ART and control groups were compared with Wilcoxon signed-rank tests and Holm-Bonferroni correction. What TCRdb holds here is the immuneACCESS table cut down to in-frame rearrangements. Part of the clones is not present; checked against another copy, under half of the missing clones reflect an unresolved V gene, and the others are unexplained. V and J calls and clone size are copied from that table; D and trimming were computed from the DNA. The sample table holds 25,000 to 30,000 clones, of which around 83% were seen once. Of the sample, around 15% is held by the ten largest clones.

Participants were included only if at least one PBMC sample before ART initiation and at least two post-ART samples were available. All participants with HIV were treated in the United States of America. Cryopreserved samples of roughly 0.85-11 million PBMC were thawed and washed before DNA extraction. At the time of the earliest PBMC sample, participants with HIV were aged between about 20 and 54 years. PBMC samples from each participant spanned 1-4 timepoints before ART initiation and 2-8 timepoints after ART initiation, with a median of 7 samples. For every participant, serial HIV viral load, CD4+ T-cell count, ART history and demographic data were obtained. Using a Qiagen kit on a QIAcube, genomic DNA was extracted from unsorted PBMC, with samples processed in batches of 12.

This clonotype was obtained from a man aged 50-60 years with HIV. The sequencing here drew on unsorted PBMCs, taken 2.9 years after starting antiretroviral therapy. This chain is built from TRBV5-1 and TRBJ2-1; tentative D gene TRBD2, with 5 bases matching. The bases are TGCGCCAGCAGCCCGGAGGACCTCGGGGTGCAGTTCTTC. This yields the protein CASSPEDLGVQFF.